This note documents a single T cell receptor beta chain sequence. What antigen it recognizes has not been identified. One base away there is no much larger clone; base qualities are not given. In total, over 600 healthy bone marrow donors made up the cohort. At the time of sampling, every cohort member was nominally healthy, though immune exposures that went unrecorded were likely present. The donor tested CMV seropositive and was one of the 289 seropositive cohort members. A peripheral blood sample was provided by each donor, and peripheral blood mononuclear cells were used for TCR beta sequencing. The Qiagen DNeasy Blood Extraction Kit was used to extract genomic DNA from the blood cell samples. The receptor library was made with the immunoSEQ multiplex PCR assay. The multiplex PCR relied on a mix of 60 forward primers for TCR Vbeta segments and 13 reverse primers for TCR Jbeta segments. A multiplex PCR assay on genomic DNA amplified the CDR3 region of rearranged TCR beta genes. Amplified TCR beta libraries were sequenced as 87-base-pair reads on the Illumina HiSeq System. For the original study's pipeline: In a later analysis, some 80 million unique TCR beta chains were counted across the roughly 610 repertoires, and roughly 11 million of these chains were shared by at least two donors. To remove PCR and sequencing errors, raw reads were error-corrected and collapsed into unique sequences using a nearest-neighbor algorithm that merged closely related sequences. Alignment of CDR3 sequences to IMGT reference sequences was used to assign V, D and J gene segments. For a sequence to be retained, a match of at least six nucleotides to both a V gene segment and a J gene segment was required. A rearrangement counted as productive if the CDR3 had no stop codons and remained in frame with V and J, and every other rearrangement counted as non-productive. Following IMGT convention, CDR3 was defined as the stretch from the second conserved V-encoded cysteine to the conserved J-encoded phenylalanine. The earlier analysis of about 590 of the donors excluded sequences that lacked an unambiguous match to a single V gene segment. In an earlier analysis of about 590 of the donors, a V segment was called functional when productive rearrangements were above 56.7%, and segregating when the standard deviation between donors exceeded 5%. A statistical classification framework was developed to diagnose cytomegalovirus status using the catalog of TCR beta chain sequences. V and J gene assignment, in a later analysis, came from comparing TCR nucleotide sequences with IMGT/GENE-DB human TR gene sequences. In a later analysis, CDR3 sequences and most-parsimonious VDJ recombination scenarios were assigned using the TCRdist pipeline. A later analysis defined each TCR beta chain by its CDR3 amino acid sequence plus V-gene family, and excluded reads lacking a unique V-gene family. A later analysis removed 550 to 650 highly shared, low-generation-probability nucleotide sequences to deal with suspected cross-contamination and a sequencing artifact. In a later analysis, a clonal expansion index for each public chain was calculated from normalized within-repertoire ranks of inferred template counts. In a later analysis, generation probabilities were computed with a VDJ recombination model fitted to out-of-frame rearrangements, and the resulting probabilities were checked against IGoR. In a later analysis, hypergeometric tests were used to score TCR-TCR, TCR-HLA and TCR-CMV co-occurrence, with a repertoire-size bias correction applied to TCR pairs. False discovery rates were estimated in a later analysis by permuting HLA or CMV assignments 20 times. In a later analysis, co-occurring TCRs were grouped using DBSCAN, and TCRdist sequence similarity was added for clustering within HLA-allele-positive subsets. Co-occurrence clustering excluded repertoires with fewer than 30,000 or more than 120,000 public chains, plus five with anomalous nucleotide sharing. Not all clones reach the TCRdb copy of this immuneACCESS table, which keeps in-frame sequences only. Checked studies attribute under half of the gap to unresolved V genes and leave the rest unexplained. V and J calls plus clone size are reproduced from that table; the DNA served to infer D and trimming. For this sample the table gives about 76,000 clones, of which around four fifths were detected only once. The ten largest clones take up around 2.5% of the sample.

These data are taken from a study of cytomegalovirus exposure and HLA in healthy donors (dated by TCRdb to about 2017). A note on the overall study: An earlier analysis of around 600 of the donors reported 250 to 350 Gb of sequence data and 117 million unique TCR beta sequences from 150 million to 200 million T cells. An early release covering roughly 580 HLA-typed donors comprised about 290 gigabases of sequencing data and 85 million to 100 million unique TCR sequences. Of the 300 to 500 genotyped donors, 65% to 90% were placed in the genetic ancestry cluster associated with self-reported Caucasian donors. The study aimed to test whether cataloging public T cell receptors could reveal signatures of past pathogen exposure. The T cell repertoires of several hundred subjects were profiled by immunosequencing and related to cytomegalovirus serostatus. In addition to the first cohort of approximately 650 subjects, a separate validation cohort of about 120 different subjects was used. The study combined high-throughput TCR immunosequencing, statistical association of individual TCRs with disease status, and machine learning to predict cytomegalovirus infection status. A later analysis re-examined previously published TCR beta repertoires from about 700 donors and added high-resolution HLA genotyping to investigate patterns of TCR occurrence. Rather than using new phenotypic data, the later analysis identified candidate immune exposures from TCR beta sequences and from how often those sequences occurred across donors. An earlier analysis of around 640 of the donors used high-throughput TCR beta sequencing to judge whether each TCR beta V gene segment behaved as functional or pseudogenic. Donor age, sex, ethnicity and CMV serostatus were collected together with the repertoire data. In a later genetic analysis, genome-wide SNP genotypes for about three fifths of the roughly 670 donors were used, and that subset was treated as a discovery cohort. Every discovery cohort repertoire had been produced on one sequencing platform. Both class I and class II loci were covered by HLA typing, at four-digit resolution. Typing coverage varied by locus: about 629-630 donors for A, B, C, DRB1 and DQB1; more than 500 for DQA1; approximately 610 for DPA1; approximately 490 for DPB1. Roughly five DR-DQ haplotypes were handled as single units for association and clustering because linkage in the cohort was strong. Among 398 genotyped donors of the cohort, an average of roughly 230,000 unique TCR beta nucleotide sequences was sequenced per donor, of which 15% to 20% were non-productive. General conclusions and limits of the study: Roughly uniform sequencing depth across donors was assumed in presence/absence analyses, although this assumption may not hold. Some IMGT-functional V segments, including TRBV6-2 and TRBV6-3, could not be distinguished by the 87-base-pair reads and were therefore excluded. The authors suggested that the approach could potentially be generalized to other disease states and immunological phenotypes. A further reported finding was that TCR beta sequences accurately predicted the HLA-A and HLA-B alleles for most subjects in the first cohort. A later analysis found that HLA-associated TCR beta chains were more clonally expanded and had lower generation probabilities than equally common non-associated chains. In the study, around 160 TCR beta chains were listed as associated with cytomegalovirus. Three of the identified cytomegalovirus-associated TCR beta chains were confirmed in vitro to be specific for cytomegalovirus antigens. According to a later analysis, TCR association rates differed among HLA loci, with DRB1 alleles showing the most associated TCRs and HLA-C alleles showing the fewest. The only immune exposure information available for the cohort was CMV serostatus. This cohort had only TCR beta chains sequenced, and the lack of alpha or paired-chain data limited which features could be detected. In both the original and validation cohorts, the classifier was reported to diagnose cytomegalovirus status with high specificity and sensitivity. In a later analysis, several top co-occurrence clusters were reported to appear linked to parvovirus B19, influenza, CMV and Epstein-Barr virus. Correlated functional status among segregating V segments might be attributable to linkage disequilibrium, but an unknown experimental factor could not be ruled out. Over 15 rarely observed V segments, including chromosome 9 orphons, were excluded from the earlier analysis of 550 to 700 of the donors because counts were too low. When HLA alleles, especially DR and DQ, strongly co-occurred, TCR associations were difficult to assign to individual alleles. Most TCR sequences were observed very rarely across donors, whereas some public TCRs were present in many individuals. A later genetic analysis reported fewer N-insertions in productive TCRs among donors in an Asian-associated ancestry cluster than the roughly 620-donor mean. A later analysis found that most CMV-associated TCR beta chains appeared HLA-restricted, with HLA associations seemingly driven largely by CMV exposure. Because HLA typing was unavailable for some donors at each locus, only the typed subset was used in association tests. In an earlier analysis of 587 of the donors, most TCR beta V segments appeared in productive rearrangements about 87% or about 30% of the time, broadly matching IMGT annotations. An association between a missense DCLRE1C variant and V-gene and J-gene trimming of TCR beta chains was found in a later genetic analysis and replicated in an independent cohort. In a later analysis, over 15,000 TCR beta sequences were associated with specific HLA alleles at a false discovery rate of 0.05. A cluster of highly shared sequence variants was judged likely to represent a technical artifact of the sequencing pipeline.

Here V drops 0 bases and J drops 5 bases, and the junction holds 2 bases not matched to any gene. The germline V gene gives CDR1 as SGDLS and CDR2 as YYNGEE. Counted from cysteine to phenylalanine, this CDR3 has 15 amino acids. Just CDR3 DNA is preserved here, 45 bases in frame from base 1. Recombination connected TRBV9 to TRBJ2-5, and TRBD2 matches 12 of the central bases. This clonotype originated in a male donor in good health and CMV-seropositive. Material: PBMCs. The nucleotide sequence reads TGTGCCAGCAGCGTAGGACTAGCGGGAGCGGAGACCCAGTACTTC. It translates to CASSVGLAGAETQYF. Outside the CDR3, residues come from the reference TRBV9 and TRBJ2-5 proteins, so the full variable domain is: DSGVTQTPKHLITATGQRVTLRCSPRSGDLSVYWYQQSLDQGLQFLIQYYNGEERAKGNILERFSAQQFPDLHSELNLSSLELGDSALYFCASSVGLAGAETQYFGPGTRLLVL.